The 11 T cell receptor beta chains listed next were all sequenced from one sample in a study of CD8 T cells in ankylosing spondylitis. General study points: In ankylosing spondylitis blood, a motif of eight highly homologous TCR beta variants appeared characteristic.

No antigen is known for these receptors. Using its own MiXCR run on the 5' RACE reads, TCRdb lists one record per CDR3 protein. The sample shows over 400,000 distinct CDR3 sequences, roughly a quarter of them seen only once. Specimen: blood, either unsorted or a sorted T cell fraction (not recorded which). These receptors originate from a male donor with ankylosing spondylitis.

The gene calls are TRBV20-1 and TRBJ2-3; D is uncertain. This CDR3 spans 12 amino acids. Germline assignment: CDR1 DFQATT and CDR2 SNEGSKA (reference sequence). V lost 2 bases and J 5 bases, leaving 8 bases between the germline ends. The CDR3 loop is CSARLWIDTQYF. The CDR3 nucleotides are TGCAGTGCTAGACTGTGGATAGATACGCAGTATTTT.

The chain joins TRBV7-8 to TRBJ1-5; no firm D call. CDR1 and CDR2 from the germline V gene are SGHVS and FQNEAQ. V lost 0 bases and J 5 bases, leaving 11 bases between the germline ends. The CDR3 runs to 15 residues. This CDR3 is CASSLAERQDQPQHF. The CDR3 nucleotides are TGTGCCAGCAGCTTAGCGGAAAGGCAGGATCAGCCCCAGCATTTT.

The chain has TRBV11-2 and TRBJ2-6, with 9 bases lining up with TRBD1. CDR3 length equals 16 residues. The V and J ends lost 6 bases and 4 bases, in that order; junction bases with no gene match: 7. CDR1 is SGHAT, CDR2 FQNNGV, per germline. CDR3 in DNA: TGTGCCAGCAGTCAACAGGGGGCATCGGGGGCCAACGTCCTGACTTTC. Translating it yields CASSQQGASGANVLTF.

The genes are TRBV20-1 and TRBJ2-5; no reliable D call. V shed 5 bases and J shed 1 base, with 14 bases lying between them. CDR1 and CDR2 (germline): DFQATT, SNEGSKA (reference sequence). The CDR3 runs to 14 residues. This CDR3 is CSAGDQWSQETQYF. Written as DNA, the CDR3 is TGCAGTGCTGGCGACCAGTGGTCCCAAGAGACCCAGTACTTC.

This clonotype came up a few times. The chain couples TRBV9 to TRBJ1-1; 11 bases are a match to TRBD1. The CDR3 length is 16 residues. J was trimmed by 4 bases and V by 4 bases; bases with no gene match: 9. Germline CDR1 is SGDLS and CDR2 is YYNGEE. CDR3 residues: CASSPNPGTGGTEAFF. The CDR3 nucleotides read TGTGCCAGCAGCCCTAACCCAGGGACAGGGGGCACTGAAGCTTTCTTT.

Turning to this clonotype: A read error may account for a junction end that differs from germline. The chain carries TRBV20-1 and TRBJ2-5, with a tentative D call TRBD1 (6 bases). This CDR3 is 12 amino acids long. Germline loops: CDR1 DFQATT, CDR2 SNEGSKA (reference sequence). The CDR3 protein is CSVTGTRETQCF. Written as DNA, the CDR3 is TGCAGTGTTACGGGGACACGAGAGACCCAGTGCTTC.

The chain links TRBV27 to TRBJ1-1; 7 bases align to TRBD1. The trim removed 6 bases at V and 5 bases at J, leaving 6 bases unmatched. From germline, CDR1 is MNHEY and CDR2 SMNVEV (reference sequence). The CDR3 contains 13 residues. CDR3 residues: CASSKGAMTEAFF. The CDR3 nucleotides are TGTGCCAGCAGCAAGGGGGCAATGACTGAAGCTTTCTTT.

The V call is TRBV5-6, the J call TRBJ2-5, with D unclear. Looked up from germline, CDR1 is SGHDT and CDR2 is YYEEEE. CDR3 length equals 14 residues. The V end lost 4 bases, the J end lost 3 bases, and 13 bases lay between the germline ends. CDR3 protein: CASSELRAKETQYF. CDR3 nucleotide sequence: TGTGCCAGCAGCGAGTTACGGGCGAAAGAGACCCAGTACTTC.

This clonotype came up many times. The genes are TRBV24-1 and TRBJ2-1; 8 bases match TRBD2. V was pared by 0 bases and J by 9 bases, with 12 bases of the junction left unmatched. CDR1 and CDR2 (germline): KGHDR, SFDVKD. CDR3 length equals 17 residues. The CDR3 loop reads CATSDLPPGLELGEQFF. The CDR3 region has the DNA TGTGCCACCAGTGATTTGCCCCCGGGACTAGAGCTAGGTGAGCAGTTCTTC.

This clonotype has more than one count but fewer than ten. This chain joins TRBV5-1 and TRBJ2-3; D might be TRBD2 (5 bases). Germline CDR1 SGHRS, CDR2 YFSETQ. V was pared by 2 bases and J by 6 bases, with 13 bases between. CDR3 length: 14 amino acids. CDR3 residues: CASSFTSQGDTQYF. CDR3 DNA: TGCGCCAGCAGCTTCACTAGTCAAGGCGATACGCAGTATTTT.

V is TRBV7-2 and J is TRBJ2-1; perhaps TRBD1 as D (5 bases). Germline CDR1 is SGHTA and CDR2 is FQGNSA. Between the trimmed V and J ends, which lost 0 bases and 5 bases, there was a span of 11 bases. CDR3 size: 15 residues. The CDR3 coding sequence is TGTGCCAGCAGCTTAGCGGGGCAGACCAACAATGAGCAGTTCTTC. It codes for CASSLAGQTNNEQFF.